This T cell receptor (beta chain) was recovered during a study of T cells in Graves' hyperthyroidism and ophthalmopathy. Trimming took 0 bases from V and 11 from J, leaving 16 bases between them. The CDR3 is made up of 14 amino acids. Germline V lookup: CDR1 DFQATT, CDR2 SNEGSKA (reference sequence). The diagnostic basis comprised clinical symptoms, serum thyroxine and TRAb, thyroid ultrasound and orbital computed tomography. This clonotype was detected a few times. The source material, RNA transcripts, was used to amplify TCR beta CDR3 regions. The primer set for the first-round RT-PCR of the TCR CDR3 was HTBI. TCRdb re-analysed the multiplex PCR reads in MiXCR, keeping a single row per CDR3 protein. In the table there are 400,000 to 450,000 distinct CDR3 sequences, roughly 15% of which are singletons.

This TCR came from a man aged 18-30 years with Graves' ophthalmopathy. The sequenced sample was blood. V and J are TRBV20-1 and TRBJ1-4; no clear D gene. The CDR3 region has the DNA TGCAGTGCTAGAGATAACGGAGCCCCACATAAACTGTTTTTT. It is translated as CSARDNGAPHKLFF.